This T cell receptor beta chain was found in a study of lung T cells in sarcoidosis with Löfgren's syndrome. There are a few counts of this clonotype. The CDR3 length is 14 residues. V trimming: 1 base; J trimming: 3 bases; junction bases outside the gene matches: 2. Germline V CDR1 and CDR2: SGHTA, FQGNSA. TCRdb re-analysed the reads in MiXCR, keeping a single row per CDR3 protein. The profile covers roughly 63,000 distinct CDR3 sequences, with about 20% appearing a single time and about 2.5% taken by the ten largest. The chain couples TRBV7-2 to TRBJ2-7, with 8 bases matching TRBD2. This receptor was taken from a human donor with sarcoidosis (Löfgren's syndrome or another form), or a control subject (not recorded which). The sample consisted of CD4+ T cells from PBMCs. CDR3 DNA: TGTGCCAGCAGCTTAGAACTAGCGGACTACGAGCAGTACTTC. Translation gives CASSLELADYEQYF.